This entry is about one T cell receptor (beta chain). This sample stems from a study of T cell responses to AZD1222 COVID-19 vaccine. V shed 5 bases, J shed 4 bases, and the junction held 7 bases outside the gene matches. The CDR3 totals 15 residues. CDR1 MDHEN and CDR2 SYDVKM come from the germline V gene. The method was immunoSEQ multiplex PCR; TCRdb's version includes in-frame clones alone and lacks a portion of them. In the table there are 99,000 or so clones, about 89% of which are singletons. The rearrangement links TRBV28 to TRBJ2-2, with TRBD1 identical over 7 bases. The source is an adult who received the MenACWY meningococcal vaccine as a control. Sequencing was performed on peripheral blood, taken 28 days after the second dose of the MenACWY control vaccine. CDR3 sequence (DNA): TGTGCCAGCAGTACAGGGGTAGTGGCCACCGGGGAGCTGTTTTTT. Protein: CASSTGVVATGELFF.